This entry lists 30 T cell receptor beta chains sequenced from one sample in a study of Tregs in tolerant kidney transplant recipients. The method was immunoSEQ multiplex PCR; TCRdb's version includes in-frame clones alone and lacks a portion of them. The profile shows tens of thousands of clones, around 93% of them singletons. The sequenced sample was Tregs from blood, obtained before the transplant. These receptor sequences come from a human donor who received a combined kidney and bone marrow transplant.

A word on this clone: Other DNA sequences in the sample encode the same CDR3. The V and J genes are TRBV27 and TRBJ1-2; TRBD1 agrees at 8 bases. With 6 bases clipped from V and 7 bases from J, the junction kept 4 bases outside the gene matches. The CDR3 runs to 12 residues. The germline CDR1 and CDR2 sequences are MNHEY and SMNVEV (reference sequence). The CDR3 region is CASSRTGSGYTF. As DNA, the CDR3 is TGTGCCAGCAGCCGGACAGGGTCTGGCTACACCTTC.

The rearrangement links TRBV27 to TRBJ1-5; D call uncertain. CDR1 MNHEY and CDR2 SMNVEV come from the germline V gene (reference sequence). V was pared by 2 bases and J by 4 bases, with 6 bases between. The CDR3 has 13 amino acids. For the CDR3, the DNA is TGTGCCAGCAGTTTAGTGGTGAATCAGCCCCAGCATTTT. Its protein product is CASSLVVNQPQHF.

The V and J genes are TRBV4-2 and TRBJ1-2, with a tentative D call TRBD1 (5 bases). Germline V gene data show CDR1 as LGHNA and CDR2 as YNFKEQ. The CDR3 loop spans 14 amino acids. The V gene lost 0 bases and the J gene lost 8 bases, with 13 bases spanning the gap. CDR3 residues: CASSQDRQNGGYTF. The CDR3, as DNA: TGTGCCAGCAGCCAAGATAGACAGAATGGGGGCTACACCTTC.

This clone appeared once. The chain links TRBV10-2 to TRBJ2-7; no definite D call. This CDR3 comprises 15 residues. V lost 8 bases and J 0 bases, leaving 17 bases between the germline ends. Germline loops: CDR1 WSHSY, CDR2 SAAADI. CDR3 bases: TGCGCCAGCGTACGCTCCCGGGCCGACTCCTACGAGCAGTACTTC. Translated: CASVRSRADSYEQYF.

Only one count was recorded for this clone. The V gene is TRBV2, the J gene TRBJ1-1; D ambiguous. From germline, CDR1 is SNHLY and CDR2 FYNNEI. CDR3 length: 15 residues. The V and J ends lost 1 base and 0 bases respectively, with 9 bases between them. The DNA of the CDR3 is TGTGCCAGCAGTGAAGGACGGAACATGAACACTGAAGCTTTCTTT. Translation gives CASSEGRNMNTEAFF.

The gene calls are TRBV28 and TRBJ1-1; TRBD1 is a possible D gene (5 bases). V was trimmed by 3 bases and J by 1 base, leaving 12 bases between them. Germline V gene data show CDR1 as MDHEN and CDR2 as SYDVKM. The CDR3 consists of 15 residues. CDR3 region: CASSLPGKGNTEAFF. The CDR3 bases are TGTGCCAGCAGTTTGCCAGGGAAGGGGAACACTGAAGCTTTCTTT.

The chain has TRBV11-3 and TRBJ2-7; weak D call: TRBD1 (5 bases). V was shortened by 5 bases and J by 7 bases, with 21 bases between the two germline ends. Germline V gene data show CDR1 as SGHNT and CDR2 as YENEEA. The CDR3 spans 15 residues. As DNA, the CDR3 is TGTGCCAGCAGCCCCGACAGCCATTCCCTAAGAGAGCAGTACTTC. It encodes CASSPDSHSLREQYF.

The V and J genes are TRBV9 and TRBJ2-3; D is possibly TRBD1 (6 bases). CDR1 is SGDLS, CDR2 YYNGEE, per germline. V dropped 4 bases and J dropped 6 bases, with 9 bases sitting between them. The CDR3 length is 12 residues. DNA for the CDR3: TGTGCCAGCAGCAAAGACAGGGATACGCAGTATTTT. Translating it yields CASSKDRDTQYF.

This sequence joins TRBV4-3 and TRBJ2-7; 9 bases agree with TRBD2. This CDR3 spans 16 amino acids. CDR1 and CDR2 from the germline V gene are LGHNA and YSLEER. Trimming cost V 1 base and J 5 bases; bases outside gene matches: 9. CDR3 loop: CASSQAAGTSRHEQYF. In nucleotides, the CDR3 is TGCGCCAGCAGCCAAGCCGCCGGGACTAGCAGGCACGAGCAGTACTTC.

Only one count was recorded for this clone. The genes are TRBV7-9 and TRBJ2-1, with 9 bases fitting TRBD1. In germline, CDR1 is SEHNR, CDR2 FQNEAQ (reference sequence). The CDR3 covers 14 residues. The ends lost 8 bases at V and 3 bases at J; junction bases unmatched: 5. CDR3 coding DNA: TGTGCCAGCCGGGACAGGGAACACTACAATGAGCAGTTCTTC. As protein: CASRDREHYNEQFF. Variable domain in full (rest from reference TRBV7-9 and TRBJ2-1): DTGVSQNPRHKITKRGQNVTFRCDPISEHNRLYWYRQTLGQGPEFLTYFQNEAQLEKSRLLSDRFSAERPKGSFSTLEIQRTEQGDSAMYLCASRDREHYNEQFFGPGTRLTVL.

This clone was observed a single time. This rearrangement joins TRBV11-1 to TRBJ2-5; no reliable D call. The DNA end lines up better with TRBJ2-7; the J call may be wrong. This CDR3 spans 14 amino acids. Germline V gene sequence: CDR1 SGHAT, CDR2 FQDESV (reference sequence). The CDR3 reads CASSLSPGDYEQYF. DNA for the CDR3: TGTGCCAGCAGCTTAAGCCCTGGCGACTACGAGCAGTACTTC.

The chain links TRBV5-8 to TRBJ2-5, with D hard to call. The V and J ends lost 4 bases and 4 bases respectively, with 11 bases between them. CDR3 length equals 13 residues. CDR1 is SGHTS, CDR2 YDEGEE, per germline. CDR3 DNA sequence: TGTGCCAGCAGCCCCTGGATCGGAGAGACCCAGTACTTC. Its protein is CASSPWIGETQYF. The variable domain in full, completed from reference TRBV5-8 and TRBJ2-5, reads EAGVTQSPTHLIKTRGQQATLRCSPISGHTSVYWYQQALGLGLQFLLWYDEGEERNRGNFPPRFSGRQFPNYSSELNVNALELEDSALYLCASSPWIGETQYFGPGTRLLVL.

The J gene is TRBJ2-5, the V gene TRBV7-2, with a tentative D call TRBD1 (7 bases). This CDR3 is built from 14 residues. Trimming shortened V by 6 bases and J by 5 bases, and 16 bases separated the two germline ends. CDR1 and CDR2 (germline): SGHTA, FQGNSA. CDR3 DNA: TGTGCCAGCAGTTTACAGGGGAGGCGGGAGACCCAGTACTTC. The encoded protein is CASSLQGRRETQYF.

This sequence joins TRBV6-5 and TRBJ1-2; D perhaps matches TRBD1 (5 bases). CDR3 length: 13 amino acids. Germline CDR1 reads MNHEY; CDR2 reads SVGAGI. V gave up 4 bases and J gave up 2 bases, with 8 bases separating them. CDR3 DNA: TGTGCCAGCAGTTGGGACGGCAACTATGGCTACACCTTC. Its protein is CASSWDGNYGYTF.

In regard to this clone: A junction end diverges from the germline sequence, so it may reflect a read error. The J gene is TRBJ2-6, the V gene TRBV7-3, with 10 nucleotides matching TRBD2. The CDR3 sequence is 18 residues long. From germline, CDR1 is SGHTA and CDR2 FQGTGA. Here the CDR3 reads CASSITSGASSGANVLTF. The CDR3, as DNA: TGTGCCAGCAGCATAACTAGCGGGGCCAGCTCTGGGGCCAACGTCCTGACTTTC.

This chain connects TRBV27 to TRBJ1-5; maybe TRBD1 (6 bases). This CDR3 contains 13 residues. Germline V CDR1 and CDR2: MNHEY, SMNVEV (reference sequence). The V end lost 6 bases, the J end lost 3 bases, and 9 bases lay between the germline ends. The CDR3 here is CASRWTANQPQHF. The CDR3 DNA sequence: TGTGCCAGCAGATGGACAGCCAATCAGCCCCAGCATTTT.

The CDR3 reads CASRGSQGATDTQYF. CDR3 nucleotides: TGTGCCAGCAGGGGATCACAGGGGGCAACAGATACGCAGTATTTT. The gene calls are TRBV28 and TRBJ2-3; TRBD1 agrees at 9 bases. The CDR3 is 15 residues long. Germline assignment: CDR1 MDHEN and CDR2 SYDVKM. The junction had 7 bases not matched to a gene; V was cut back by 6 bases and J by 3 bases.

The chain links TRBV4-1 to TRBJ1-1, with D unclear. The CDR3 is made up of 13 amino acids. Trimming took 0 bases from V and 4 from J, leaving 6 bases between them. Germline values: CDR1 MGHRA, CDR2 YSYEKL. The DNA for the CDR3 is TGCGCCAGCAGCCAAGACAGAATCACTGAAGCTTTCTTT. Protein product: CASSQDRITEAFF.

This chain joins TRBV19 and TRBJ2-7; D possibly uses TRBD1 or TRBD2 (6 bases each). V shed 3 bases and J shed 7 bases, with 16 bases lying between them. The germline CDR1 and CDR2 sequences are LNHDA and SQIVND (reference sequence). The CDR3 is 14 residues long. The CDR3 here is CASSITRGGGEQYF. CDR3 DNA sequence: TGTGCCAGTAGTATCACTAGAGGGGGAGGAGAGCAGTACTTC. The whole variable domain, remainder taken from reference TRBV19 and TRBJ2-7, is DGGITQSPKYLFRKEGQNVTLSCEQNLNHDAMYWYRQDPGQGLRLIYYSQIVNDFQKGDIAEGYSVSREKKESFPLTVTSAQKNPTAFYLCASSITRGGGEQYFGPGTRLTVT.

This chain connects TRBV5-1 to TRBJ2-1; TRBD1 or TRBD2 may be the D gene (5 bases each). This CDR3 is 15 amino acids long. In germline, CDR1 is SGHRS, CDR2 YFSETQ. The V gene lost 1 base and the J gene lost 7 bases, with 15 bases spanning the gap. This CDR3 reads CASSLRWGPLNEQFF. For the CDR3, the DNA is TGCGCCAGCAGCTTGCGCTGGGGACCCCTAAATGAGCAGTTCTTC.

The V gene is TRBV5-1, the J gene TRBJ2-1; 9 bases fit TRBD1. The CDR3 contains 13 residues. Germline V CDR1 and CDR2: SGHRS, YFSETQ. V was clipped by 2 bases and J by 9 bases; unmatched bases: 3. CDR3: CASSFTGGGEQFF. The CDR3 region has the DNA TGCGCCAGCAGCTTCACAGGGGGCGGTGAGCAGTTCTTC.

CDR3 nucleotides: TGTGCCAGCAGCCAGGTGGTCGGGAGAACCTCTGGAAACACCATATATTTT. Its translation is CASSQVVGRTSGNTIYF. The chain joins TRBV28 to TRBJ1-3; D is unresolved. The CDR3 covers 17 residues. V was pared by 6 bases and J by 0 bases, with 18 bases between. The germline V gene has CDR1 MDHEN and CDR2 SYDVKM.

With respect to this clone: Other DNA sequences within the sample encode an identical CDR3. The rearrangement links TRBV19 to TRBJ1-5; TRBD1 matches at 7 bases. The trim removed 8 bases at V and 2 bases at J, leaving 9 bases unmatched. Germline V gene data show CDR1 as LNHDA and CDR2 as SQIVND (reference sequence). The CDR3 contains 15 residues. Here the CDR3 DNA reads TGTGCCAGTTCCTTAGGGACAGTCGGCAATCAGCCCCAGCATTTT. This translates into CASSLGTVGNQPQHF. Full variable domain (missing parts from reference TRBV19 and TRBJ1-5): DGGITQSPKYLFRKEGQNVTLSCEQNLNHDAMYWYRQDPGQGLRLIYYSQIVNDFQKGDIAEGYSVSREKKESFPLTVTSAQKNPTAFYLCASSLGTVGNQPQHFGDGTRLSIL.

Written as DNA, the CDR3 is TGTGCCAGCAGCCGAACTCACGGGGCAGGGGGAGGCTTCTACGAGCAGTACTTC. The encoded protein is CASSRTHGAGGGFYEQYF. This chain joins TRBV4-2 and TRBJ2-7; D might be TRBD1 (7 bases). Germline lookup yields CDR1 LGHNA and CDR2 YNFKEQ. This CDR3 has 18 amino acids. V was shortened by 4 bases and J by 3 bases, with 25 bases between the two germline ends.

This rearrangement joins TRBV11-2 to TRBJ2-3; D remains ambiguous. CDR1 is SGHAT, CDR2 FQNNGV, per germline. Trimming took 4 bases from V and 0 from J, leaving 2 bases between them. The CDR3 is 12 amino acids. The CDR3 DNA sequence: TGTGCCAGCAGCTCCAGCACAGATACGCAGTATTTT. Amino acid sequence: CASSSSTDTQYF.

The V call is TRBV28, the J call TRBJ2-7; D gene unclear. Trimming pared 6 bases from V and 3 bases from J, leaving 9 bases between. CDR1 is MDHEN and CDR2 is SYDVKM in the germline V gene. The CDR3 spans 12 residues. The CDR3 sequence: CASSRSIYEQYF. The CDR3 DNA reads TGTGCCAGCAGCCGCTCAATCTACGAGCAGTACTTC.

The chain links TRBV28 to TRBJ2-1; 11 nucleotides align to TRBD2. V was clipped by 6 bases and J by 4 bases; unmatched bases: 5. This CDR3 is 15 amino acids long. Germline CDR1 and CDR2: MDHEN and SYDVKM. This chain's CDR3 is CASRSGTSGYNEQFF. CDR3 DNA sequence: TGTGCCAGCAGGAGCGGGACTAGCGGTTACAATGAGCAGTTCTTC.

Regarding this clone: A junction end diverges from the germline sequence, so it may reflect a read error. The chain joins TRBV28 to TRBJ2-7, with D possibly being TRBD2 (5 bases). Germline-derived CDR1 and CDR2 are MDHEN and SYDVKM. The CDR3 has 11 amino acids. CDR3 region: CASSEGLRDFF. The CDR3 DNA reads TGTGCCAGCAGCGAAGGGCTTCGGGATTTCTTC.

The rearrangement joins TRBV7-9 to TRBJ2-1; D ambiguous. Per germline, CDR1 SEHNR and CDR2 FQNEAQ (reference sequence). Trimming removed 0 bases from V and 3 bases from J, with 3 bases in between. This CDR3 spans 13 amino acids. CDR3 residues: CASSLALYNEQFF. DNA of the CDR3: TGTGCCAGCAGCTTAGCTCTCTACAATGAGCAGTTCTTC.

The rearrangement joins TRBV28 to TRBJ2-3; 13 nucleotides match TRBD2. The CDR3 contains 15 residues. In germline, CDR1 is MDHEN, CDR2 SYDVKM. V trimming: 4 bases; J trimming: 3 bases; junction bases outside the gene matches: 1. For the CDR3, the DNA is TGTGCCAGCAGTTCGACTAGCGGGAGGACAGATACGCAGTATTTT. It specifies CASSSTSGRTDTQYF.